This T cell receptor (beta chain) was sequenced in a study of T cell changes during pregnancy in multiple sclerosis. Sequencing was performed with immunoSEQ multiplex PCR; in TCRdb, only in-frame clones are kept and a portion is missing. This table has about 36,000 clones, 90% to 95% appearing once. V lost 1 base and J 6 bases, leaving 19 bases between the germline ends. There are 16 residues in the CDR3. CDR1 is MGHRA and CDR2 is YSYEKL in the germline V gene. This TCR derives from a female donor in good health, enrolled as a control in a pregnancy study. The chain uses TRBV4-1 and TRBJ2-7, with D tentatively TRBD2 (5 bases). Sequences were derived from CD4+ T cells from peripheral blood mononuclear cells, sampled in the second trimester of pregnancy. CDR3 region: CASSQGLRTPLGEQYF. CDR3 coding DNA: TGCGCCAGCAGCCAAGGGTTAAGGACTCCGCTTGGCGAGCAGTACTTC.